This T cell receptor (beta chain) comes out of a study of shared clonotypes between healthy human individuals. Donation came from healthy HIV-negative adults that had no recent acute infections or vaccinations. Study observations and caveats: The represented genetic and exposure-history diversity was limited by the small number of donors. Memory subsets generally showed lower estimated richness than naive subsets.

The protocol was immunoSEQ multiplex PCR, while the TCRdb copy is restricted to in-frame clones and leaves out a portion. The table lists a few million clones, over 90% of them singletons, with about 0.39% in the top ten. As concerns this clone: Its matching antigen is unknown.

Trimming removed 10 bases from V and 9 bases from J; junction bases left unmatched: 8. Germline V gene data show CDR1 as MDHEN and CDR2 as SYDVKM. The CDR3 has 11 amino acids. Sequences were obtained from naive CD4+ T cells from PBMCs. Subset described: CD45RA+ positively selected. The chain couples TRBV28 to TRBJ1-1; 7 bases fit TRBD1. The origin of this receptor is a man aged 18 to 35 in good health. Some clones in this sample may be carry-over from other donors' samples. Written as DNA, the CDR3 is TGTGCCATACTCGGGACAGCCAAAGCTTTCTTT. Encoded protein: CAILGTAKAFF.